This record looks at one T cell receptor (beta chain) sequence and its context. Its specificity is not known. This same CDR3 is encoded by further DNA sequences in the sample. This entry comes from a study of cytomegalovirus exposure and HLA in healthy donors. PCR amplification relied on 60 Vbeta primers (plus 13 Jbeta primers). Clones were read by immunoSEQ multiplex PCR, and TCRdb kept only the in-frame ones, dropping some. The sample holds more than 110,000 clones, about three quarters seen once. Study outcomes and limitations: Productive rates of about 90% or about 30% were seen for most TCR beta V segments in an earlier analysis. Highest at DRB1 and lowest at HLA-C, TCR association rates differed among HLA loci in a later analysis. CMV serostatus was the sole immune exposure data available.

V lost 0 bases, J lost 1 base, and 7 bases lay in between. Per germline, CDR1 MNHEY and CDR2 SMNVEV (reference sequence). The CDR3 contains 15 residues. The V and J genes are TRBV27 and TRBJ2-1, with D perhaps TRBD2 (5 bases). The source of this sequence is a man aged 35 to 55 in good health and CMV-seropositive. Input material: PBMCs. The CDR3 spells CASSLSGSSYNEQFF. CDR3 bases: TGTGCCAGCAGTTTATCGGGGAGTTCCTACAATGAGCAGTTCTTC.